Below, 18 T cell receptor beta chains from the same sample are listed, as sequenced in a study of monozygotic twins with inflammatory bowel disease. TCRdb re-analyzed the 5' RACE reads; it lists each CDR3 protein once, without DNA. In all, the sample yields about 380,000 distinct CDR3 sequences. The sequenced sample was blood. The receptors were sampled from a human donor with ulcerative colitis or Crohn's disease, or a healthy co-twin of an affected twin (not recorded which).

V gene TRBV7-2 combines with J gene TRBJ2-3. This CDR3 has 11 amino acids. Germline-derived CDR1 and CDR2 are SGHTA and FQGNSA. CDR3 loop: CASSSADTQYF.

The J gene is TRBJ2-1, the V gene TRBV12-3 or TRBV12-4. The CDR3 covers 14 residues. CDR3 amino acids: CASSFTVTYNEQFF.

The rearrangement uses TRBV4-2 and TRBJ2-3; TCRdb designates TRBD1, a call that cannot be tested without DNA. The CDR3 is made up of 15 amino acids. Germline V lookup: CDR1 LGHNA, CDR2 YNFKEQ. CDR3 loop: CASSFGDRGTDTQYF.

The CDR3 loop is CSAGEAKNIQYF. The V and J genes are TRBV29-1 and TRBJ2-4; TCRdb's D call, TRBD1, is unchecked because there is no DNA. In germline, CDR1 is SQVTM, CDR2 ANQGSEA. The CDR3 has 12 residues.

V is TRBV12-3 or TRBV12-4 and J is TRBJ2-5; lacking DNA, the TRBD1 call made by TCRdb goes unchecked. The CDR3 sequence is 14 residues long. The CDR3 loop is CASTTGTDEETQYF.

CDR3 sequence: CASRSSPTGMDTEAFF. The chain employs TRBV6-5 and TRBJ1-1; TCRdb lists TRBD1, though no DNA is available to test this call. The CDR3 spans 16 residues. Germline V gene sequence: CDR1 MNHEY, CDR2 SVGAGI.

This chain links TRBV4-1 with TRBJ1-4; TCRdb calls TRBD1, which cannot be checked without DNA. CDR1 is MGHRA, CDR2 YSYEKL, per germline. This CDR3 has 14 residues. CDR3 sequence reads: CASSLQEVNEKLFF.

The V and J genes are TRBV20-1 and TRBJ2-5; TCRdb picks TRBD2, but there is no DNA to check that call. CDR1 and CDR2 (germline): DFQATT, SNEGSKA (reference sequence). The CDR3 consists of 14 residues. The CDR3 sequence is CSARVAGGGETQYF.

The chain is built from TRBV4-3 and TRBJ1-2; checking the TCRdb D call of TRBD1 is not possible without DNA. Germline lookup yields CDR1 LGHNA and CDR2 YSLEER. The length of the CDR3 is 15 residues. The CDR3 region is CASSQLGTGGYGYTF.

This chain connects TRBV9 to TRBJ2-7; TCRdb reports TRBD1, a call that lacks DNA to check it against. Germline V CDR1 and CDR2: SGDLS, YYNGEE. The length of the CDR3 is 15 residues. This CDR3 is CASSVAPDRGHEQYF.

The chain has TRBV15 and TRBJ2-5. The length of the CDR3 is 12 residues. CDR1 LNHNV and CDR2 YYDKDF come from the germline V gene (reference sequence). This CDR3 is CATSRIQETQYF.

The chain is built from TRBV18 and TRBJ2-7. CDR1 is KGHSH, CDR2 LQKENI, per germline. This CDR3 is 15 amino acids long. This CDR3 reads CASSPAFKSSYEQYF.

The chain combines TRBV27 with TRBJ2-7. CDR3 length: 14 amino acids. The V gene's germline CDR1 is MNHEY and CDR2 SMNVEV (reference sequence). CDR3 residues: CASSWGGPSYEQYF.

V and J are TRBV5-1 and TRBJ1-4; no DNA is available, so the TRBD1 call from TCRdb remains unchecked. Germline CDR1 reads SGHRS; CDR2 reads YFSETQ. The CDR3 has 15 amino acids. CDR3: CASRRGSATNEKLFF.

The CDR3 sequence: CASSLGTGLNEKLFF. The genes are TRBV7-6 and TRBJ1-4; TCRdb indicates TRBD1, and absent DNA this call remains unverified. Germline CDR1 SGHVS, CDR2 FNYEAQ. The CDR3 totals 15 residues. Based on the CDR3 plus reference TRBV7-6 and TRBJ1-4, the full variable domain is GAGVSQSPRYKVTKRGQDVALRCDPISGHVSLYWYRQALGQGPEFLTYFNYEAQQDKSGLPNDRFSAERPEGSISTLTIQRTEQRDSAMYRCASSLGTGLNEKLFFGSGTQLSVL.

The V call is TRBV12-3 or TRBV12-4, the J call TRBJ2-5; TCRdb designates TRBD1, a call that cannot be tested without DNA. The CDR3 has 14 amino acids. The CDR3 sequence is CASNPEWDQETQYF.

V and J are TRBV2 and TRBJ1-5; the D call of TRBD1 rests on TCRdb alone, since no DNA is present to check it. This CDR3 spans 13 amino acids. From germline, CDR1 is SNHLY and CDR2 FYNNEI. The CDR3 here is CASTWDGNQPQHF.

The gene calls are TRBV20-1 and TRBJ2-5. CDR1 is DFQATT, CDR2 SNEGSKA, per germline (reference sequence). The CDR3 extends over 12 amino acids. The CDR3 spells CSASRPLETQYF.